The TCR beta chain described here comes from a study of cytomegalovirus exposure and HLA in healthy donors. The table came from immunoSEQ multiplex PCR; TCRdb's copy has only in-frame clones and leaves some out. Of about 73,000 clones in the sample, around 90% were seen once. V was cut by 10 bases and J by 1 base, with 10 bases left in between. This CDR3 is built from 12 residues. Germline V gene sequence: CDR1 LNHDA, CDR2 SQIVND (reference sequence). The sequencing sample was made of PBMCs. The chain employs TRBV19 and TRBJ1-1; no definite D call. The TCR originated in a woman between 18 and 30 years old in good health and CMV-seropositive. This CDR3 reads CATRTGNTEAFF. The CDR3, as DNA: TGTGCCACCCGTACCGGGAACACTGAAGCTTTCTTT.